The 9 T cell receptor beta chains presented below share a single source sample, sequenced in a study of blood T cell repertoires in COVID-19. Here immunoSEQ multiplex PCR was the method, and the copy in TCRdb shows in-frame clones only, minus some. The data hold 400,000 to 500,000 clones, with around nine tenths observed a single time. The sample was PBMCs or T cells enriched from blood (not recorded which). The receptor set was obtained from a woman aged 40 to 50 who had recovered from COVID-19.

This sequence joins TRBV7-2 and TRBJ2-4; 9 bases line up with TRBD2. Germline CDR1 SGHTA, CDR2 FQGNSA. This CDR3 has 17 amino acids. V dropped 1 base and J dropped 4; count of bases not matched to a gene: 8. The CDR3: CASSLELAGRIKNIQYF. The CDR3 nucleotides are TGTGCCAGCAGCTTAGAGCTAGCGGGACGAATAAAAAACATTCAGTACTTC.

CDR3 protein: CASSRAGQRHSYEQYF. The CDR3 DNA follows: TGCGCCAGCAGCCGAGCCGGACAGCGCCACTCCTACGAGCAGTACTTC. The chain joins TRBV4-1 to TRBJ2-7; D is perhaps TRBD1 (6 bases). This CDR3 has 16 residues. V gave up 4 bases and J gave up 0 bases, with 16 bases separating them. Germline V CDR1 and CDR2: MGHRA, YSYEKL.

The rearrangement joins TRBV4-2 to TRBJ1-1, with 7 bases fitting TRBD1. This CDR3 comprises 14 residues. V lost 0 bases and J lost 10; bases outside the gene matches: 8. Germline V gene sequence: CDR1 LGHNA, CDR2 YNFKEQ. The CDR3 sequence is CASSQDRGRGVAFF. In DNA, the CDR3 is TGTGCCAGCAGCCAAGATCGCGGCAGGGGGGTAGCTTTCTTT.

CDR3 DNA: TGTGCCAGTAGTATGAGCGGGCTCGAAGGCACAGATACGCAGTATTTT. Its protein product is CASSMSGLEGTDTQYF. This sequence joins TRBV19 and TRBJ2-3; tentatively, D is TRBD2 (6 bases). The germline V gene has CDR1 LNHDA and CDR2 SQIVND (reference sequence). Trimming shortened V by 3 bases and J by 1 base, and 14 bases separated the two germline ends. The length of the CDR3 is 16 residues.

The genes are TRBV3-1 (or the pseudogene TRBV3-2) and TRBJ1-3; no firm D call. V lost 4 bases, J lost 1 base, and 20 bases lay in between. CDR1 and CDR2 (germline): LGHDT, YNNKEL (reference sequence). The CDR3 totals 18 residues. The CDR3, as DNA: TGTGCCAGCAGCCTAAGAGATTTAGCGGGAGGGTCTGGAAACACCATATATTTT. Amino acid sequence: CASSLRDLAGGSGNTIYF.

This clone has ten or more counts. CDR3 loop: CASSRQNGQPEAFF. In DNA form, the CDR3 reads TGTGCCAGCAGCCGACAAAATGGACAGCCTGAAGCTTTCTTT. The chain recombines TRBV3-1 (or the pseudogene TRBV3-2) with TRBJ1-1; tentative D call: TRBD1 (6 bases). V was trimmed by 4 bases and J by 6 bases, leaving 15 bases between them. CDR3 length equals 14 residues. CDR1 is LGHDT, CDR2 YNNKEL, per germline (reference sequence).

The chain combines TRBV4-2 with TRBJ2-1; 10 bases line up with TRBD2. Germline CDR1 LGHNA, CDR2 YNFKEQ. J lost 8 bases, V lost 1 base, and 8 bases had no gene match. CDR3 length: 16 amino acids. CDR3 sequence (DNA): TGTGCCAGCAGCCAAGCGGCTAGCGGGAGAGCCGATGAGCAGTTCTTC. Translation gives CASSQAASGRADEQFF.

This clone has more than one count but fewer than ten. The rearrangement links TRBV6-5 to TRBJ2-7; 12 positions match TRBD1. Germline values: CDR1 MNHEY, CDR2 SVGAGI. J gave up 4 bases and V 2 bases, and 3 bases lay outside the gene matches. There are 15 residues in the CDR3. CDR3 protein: CASSYGTGGQYEQYF. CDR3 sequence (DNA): TGTGCCAGCAGTTACGGGACAGGGGGCCAGTACGAGCAGTACTTC.

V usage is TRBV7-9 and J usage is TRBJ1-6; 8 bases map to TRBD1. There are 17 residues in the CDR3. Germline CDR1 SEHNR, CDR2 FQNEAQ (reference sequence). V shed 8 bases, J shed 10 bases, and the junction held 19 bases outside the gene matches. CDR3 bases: TGTGCCAGCGCCTCCCAGAGTGAGACAGGGGCCAGATCACCCCTCCACTTT. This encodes CASASQSETGARSPLHF.